The entry below gives a single T cell receptor (beta chain) sequence along with its context. Antigen specificity is unknown. The data were obtained in a study of blood T cells in healthy people across ages. The study's findings and limits: Possibly confounding the expanded clonotype changes was the fact that donor CMV status was unknown.

Each individual donor underwent a draw of about 9.1 milliliters of peripheral blood. Researchers report isolating at least 7 million PBMCs per sample. A second PCR of 7 to 11 cycles used a sample-barcoded 5' primer and a J-beta primer mix. Each TCR beta cDNA got a 12-nucleotide random molecular identifier. Via MiXCR, TCRdb re-called the 5' RACE reads, giving one row per CDR3 protein. The sample comprises about 1.7 million distinct CDR3 sequences, roughly 27% of which are singletons, and roughly 8% rests with the top ten. Sequenced: blood. The receptor's source is a woman in her twenties or thirties in good health.

As DNA, the CDR3 is TGTGCCAGCAGCCAAGAATCGGTCGCGGTCCAAGAGACCCAGTACTTC. Translated: CASSQESVAVQETQYF. V and J are TRBV3-1 and TRBJ2-5; D is undetermined. V shed 0 bases and J shed 1 base, with 12 bases lying between them. The CDR3 runs to 16 residues. Germline V gene lookup returns CDR1 LGHDT and CDR2 YNNKEL (reference sequence).